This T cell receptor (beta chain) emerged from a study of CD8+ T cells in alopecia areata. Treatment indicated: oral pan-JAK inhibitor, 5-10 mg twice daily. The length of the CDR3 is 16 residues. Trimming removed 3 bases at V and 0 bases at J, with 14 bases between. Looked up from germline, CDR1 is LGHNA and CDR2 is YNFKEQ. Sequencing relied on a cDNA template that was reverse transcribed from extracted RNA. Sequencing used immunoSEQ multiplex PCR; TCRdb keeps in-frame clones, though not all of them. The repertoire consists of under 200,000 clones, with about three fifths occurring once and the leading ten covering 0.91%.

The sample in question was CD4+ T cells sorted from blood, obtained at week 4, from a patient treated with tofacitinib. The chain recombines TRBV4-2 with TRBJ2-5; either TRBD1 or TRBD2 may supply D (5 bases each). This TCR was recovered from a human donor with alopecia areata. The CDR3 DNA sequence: TGTGCCAGCAGCCAGACCGCCGGGACGGACCAAGAGACCCAGTACTTC. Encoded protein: CASSQTAGTDQETQYF.